This TCR beta chain was found in a study of blood T cell repertoires in COVID-19. In the study overall: The United States, Italy and Spain supplied acute and convalescent COVID-19 samples. Sources were T cells, B-cell-depleted T cells, or PBMCs; the material itself was cDNA or gDNA.

Germline values: CDR1 MDHEN, CDR2 SYDVKM. The CDR3 has 15 amino acids. V was clipped by 4 bases and J by 6 bases; unmatched bases: 10. Authors' analysis steps: Cell counts per sample came from amplifying reference gene primers. The data were produced by immunoSEQ multiplex PCR, yet TCRdb's version contains in-frame clones alone and is incomplete. V and J calls and clone size are given by that table; D and trimming were obtained from the DNA. Found here are about 220,000 clones, roughly four fifths of them singletons; the top ten hold about 3%. The rearrangement uses TRBV28 and TRBJ1-2; 8 bases agree with TRBD1. Sequenced material: peripheral blood. This TCR was sampled from a woman aged 25 to 39 who had recovered from COVID-19. The CDR3 region is CASSSSFTGGDGYTF. CDR3 nucleotides: TGTGCCAGCAGTTCTTCTTTCACAGGGGGGGATGGCTACACCTTC.